The rows below give T cell receptor beta chains drawn from one sample of a study of chemoradiotherapy in HPV16-positive cancers. Repertoires were generated with immunoSEQ multiplex PCR, while TCRdb's copy carries only in-frame clones and drops some. The profile shows roughly 23,000 clones, more than 90% of them singletons. The source material was blood, sampled from a patient who underwent chemoradiotherapy. These receptors all come from a human donor with HPV-associated anogenital cancer. CDR3s include the opening cysteine and the closing phenylalanine or tryptophan. A D gene is named only where the DNA matches it firmly. Rows give clone size only sometimes, using once, few, many, or a class for an expanded clone.

once	TRBV20-1	TRBJ2-5	11	TRBD1	CSARTGETQYF	TGCAGTGCAAGGACAGGAGAGACCCAGTACTTC
NA	TRBV10-3	TRBJ1-6	14	NA	CAISATQKSSPLHF	TGTGCCATCAGTGCCACCCAGAAAAGTTCACCCCTCCACTTT
NA	TRBV9	TRBJ1-4	15	NA	CASRQGSSPNEKLFF	TGTGCCAGCAGGCAGGGTTCCTCCCCTAATGAAAAACTGTTTTTT
NA	TRBV2	TRBJ2-1	16	TRBD2	CASSPGTSGDYNEQFF	TGTGCCAGCAGTCCTGGGACTAGCGGGGACTACAATGAGCAGTTCTTC
NA	TRBV18	TRBJ1-3	18	NA	CASSPPGWLPRSGNTIYF	TGTGCCAGCTCACCACCGGGGTGGCTCCCCCGCTCTGGAAACACCATATATTTT
NA	TRBV9	TRBJ1-1	18	NA	CASSSSRGGRRGGSQAFF	TGTGCCAGCAGCAGTAGCCGCGGGGGGCGGCGTGGAGGCTCCCAAGCTTTCTTT
NA	TRBV4-3	TRBJ2-1	16	TRBD1	CASSQDQGQGANEQFF	TGCGCCAGCAGCCAAGATCAGGGACAGGGGGCTAATGAGCAGTTCTTC
NA	TRBV7-6	TRBJ2-5	15	TRBD2	CASSLFSGRGETQYF	TGTGCCAGCAGCTTATTTAGCGGGAGAGGCGAGACCCAGTACTTC
NA	TRBV27	TRBJ2-7	13	NA	CASSDAALYEQYF	TGTGCCAGCAGCGACGCAGCATTATACGAGCAGTACTTC
NA	TRBV25-1	TRBJ2-2	16	NA	CASSGRGLANTGELFF	TGTGCCAGCAGTGGGAGGGGTCTAGCGAACACCGGGGAGCTGTTTTTT
NA	TRBV27	TRBJ2-7	13	NA	CASSFQATTQQYF	TGTGCCAGCAGTTTCCAGGCAACTACGCAGCAGTACTTC
NA	TRBV6-6	TRBJ1-5	14	TRBD1	CASSINRGQQPQHF	TGTGCCAGCAGTATCAACAGGGGGCAACAGCCCCAGCATTTT
NA	TRBV7-9	TRBJ2-7	14	TRBD1	CASSLVMTGGEQYF	TGTGCCAGCAGCTTAGTAATGACAGGGGGCGAGCAGTACTTC
NA	TRBV7-9	TRBJ2-7	14	TRBD1	CASSPGTGINEQYF	TGTGCCAGCAGCCCGGGGACAGGGATTAACGAGCAGTACTTC
NA	TRBV7-6	TRBJ1-4	13	NA	CASNYRETKGLFF	TGTGCCAGCAACTACCGGGAAACTAAGGGACTGTTTTTT
NA	TRBV2	TRBJ1-2	13	NA	CASSEEANYGYTF	TGTGCCAGCAGTGAGGAGGCTAACTATGGCTACACCTTC
NA	TRBV19	TRBJ2-1	14	TRBD1	CASSRDRGPNEQFF	TGTGCCAGTAGTCGGGACAGGGGACCTAATGAGCAGTTCTTC
NA	TRBV2	TRBJ2-2	14	NA	CASSDWVNTGELFF	TGTGCCAGCAGTGACTGGGTCAACACCGGGGAGCTGTTTTTT
NA	TRBV18	TRBJ2-2	17	NA	CASSPISTGANTGKLFF	TGTGCCAGCTCACCAATTTCGACAGGTGCGAACACCGGGAAGCTGTTTTTT
once	TRBV11-3	TRBJ2-7	15	NA	CASSPPAGQKDEQYF	TGTGCCAGCAGCCCACCGGCGGGACAAAAGGACGAGCAGTACTTC
NA	TRBV28	TRBJ1-2	14	TRBD1	CASSFAGGDYGYTF	TGTGCCAGCAGTTTTGCAGGGGGAGACTATGGCTACACCTTC
NA	TRBV9	TRBJ2-1	15	TRBD2	CASSVGASGGNEQFF	TGTGCCAGCAGCGTAGGGGCTAGCGGGGGAAATGAGCAGTTCTTC
NA	TRBV19	TRBJ2-3	12	NA	CASSGWTDTQYF	TGTGCCAGTAGCGGGTGGACAGATACGCAGTATTTT
NA	TRBV7-9	TRBJ2-1	14	TRBD2	CASRTSGGHNEQFF	TGTGCCAGCCGTACTAGCGGGGGACACAATGAGCAGTTCTTC
once	TRBV5-1	TRBJ2-7	14	TRBD2	CASSGGDLSYEQYF	TGCGCCAGCAGCGGGGGGGACCTCTCCTACGAGCAGTACTTC
NA	TRBV6-5	TRBJ2-2	15	TRBD1	CASSYSTGGTGELFF	TGTGCCAGCAGTTACTCGACAGGGGGCACCGGGGAGCTGTTTTTT
NA	TRBV5-1	TRBJ1-1	19	TRBD1	CASSLAGGQGALPNTEAFF	TGCGCCAGCAGCTTGGCAGGGGGACAGGGGGCTCTCCCGAACACTGAAGCTTTCTTT
NA	TRBV15	TRBJ2-5	15	NA	CATSRDRGIGETQYF	TGTGCCACCAGCAGAGATCGGGGAATAGGGGAGACCCAGTACTTC
NA	TRBV19	TRBJ1-1	14	NA	CASSPQGEATEAFF	TGTGCCAGTAGTCCCCAGGGTGAGGCCACTGAAGCTTTCTTT
NA	TRBV4-2	TRBJ2-2	14	NA	CASSLRGITGELFF	TGTGCCAGCAGCCTCAGGGGAATAACCGGGGAGCTGTTTTTT
NA	TRBV7-2	TRBJ1-4	17	NA	CASRRRGGDGTNEKLFF	TGTGCCAGCAGACGCAGGGGTGGGGATGGAACTAATGAAAAACTGTTTTTT
NA	TRBV5-1	TRBJ2-5	11	NA	CASSLQETQYF	TGCGCCAGCAGCTTGCAAGAGACCCAGTACTTC
NA	TRBV18	TRBJ1-2	15	NA	CASSPSGGRWNGYTF	TGTGCCAGCTCACCATCCGGGGGCCGATGGAATGGCTACACCTTC
NA	TRBV15	TRBJ2-4	16	TRBD2	CATSPSTSGVENIQYF	TGTGCCACCAGCCCCTCGACTAGCGGGGTTGAAAACATTCAGTACTTC
NA	TRBV4-2	TRBJ2-5	15	NA	CASSQDGQAGETQYF	TGTGCCAGCAGCCAAGATGGCCAGGCGGGAGAGACCCAGTACTTC
NA	TRBV29-1	TRBJ2-1	11	NA	CSVHSGNEQFF	TGCAGCGTTCACAGTGGCAATGAGCAGTTCTTC
once	TRBV7-2	TRBJ2-1	14	NA	CASSLDGSRDEQFF	TGTGCCAGCAGCTTAGACGGCAGTCGCGATGAGCAGTTCTTC
NA	TRBV7-8	TRBJ1-3	15	NA	CASSSWQGRGNTIYF	TGTGCCAGCAGCTCCTGGCAGGGGAGGGGAAACACCATATATTTT
NA	TRBV4-3	TRBJ2-2	15	TRBD1	CASRGDSGFTGELFF	TGCGCCAGCAGGGGGGACAGTGGTTTCACCGGGGAGCTGTTTTTT
NA	TRBV7-9	TRBJ1-1	13	NA	CASSRRDLTEAFF	TGTGCCAGCAGCCGCAGGGATTTGACTGAAGCTTTCTTT
NA	TRBV5-1	TRBJ1-5	17	TRBD1	CASSLGPPNRGNQPQHF	TGCGCCAGCAGCTTGGGCCCCCCTAACAGGGGGAATCAGCCCCAGCATTTT
NA	TRBV28	TRBJ2-5	14	NA	CASSSWTEQETQYF	TGTGCCAGCAGTTCCTGGACAGAACAAGAGACCCAGTACTTC
NA	TRBV19	TRBJ2-7	15	NA	CATRGDIGPNSEQYF	TGTGCCACCAGGGGGGACATAGGACCGAACAGCGAGCAGTACTTC
NA	TRBV19	TRBJ2-7	15	NA	CASSMMDGDAYEQYF	TGTGCCAGTAGTATGATGGACGGGGATGCCTACGAGCAGTACTTC
NA	TRBV6-5	TRBJ2-3	15	TRBD2	CASSRTSGSPDTQYF	TGTGCCAGCAGCCGGACTAGCGGGAGCCCAGATACGCAGTATTTT
once	TRBV7-6	TRBJ2-2	14	NA	CASSLVANTGELFF	TGTGCCAGCAGCTTAGTTGCGAACACCGGGGAGCTGTTTTTT
NA	TRBV27	TRBJ1-5	17	TRBD1	CASSSYPSGGRNQPQHF	TGTGCCAGCAGTTCTTATCCCTCAGGGGGAAGGAATCAGCCCCAGCATTTT
NA	TRBV18	TRBJ1-6	13	NA	CASSPGFHDFFHF	TGTGCCAGCTCACCCGGGTTTCATGACTTCTTCCACTTT
NA	TRBV19	TRBJ2-1	13	NA	CASIGTPGHEQFF	TGTGCCAGTATCGGGACTCCGGGGCATGAGCAGTTCTTC